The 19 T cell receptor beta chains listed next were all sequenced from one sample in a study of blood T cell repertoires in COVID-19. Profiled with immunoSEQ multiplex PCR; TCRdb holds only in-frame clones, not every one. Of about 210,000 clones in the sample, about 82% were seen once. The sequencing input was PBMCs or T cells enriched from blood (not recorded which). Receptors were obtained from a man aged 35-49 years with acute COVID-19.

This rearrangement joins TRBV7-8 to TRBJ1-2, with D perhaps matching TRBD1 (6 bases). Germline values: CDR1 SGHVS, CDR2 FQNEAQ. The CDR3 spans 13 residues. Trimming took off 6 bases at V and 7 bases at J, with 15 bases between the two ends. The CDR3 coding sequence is TGTGCCAGCAGACCAGACAGGACGGTTGGCTACACCTTC. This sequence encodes CASRPDRTVGYTF.

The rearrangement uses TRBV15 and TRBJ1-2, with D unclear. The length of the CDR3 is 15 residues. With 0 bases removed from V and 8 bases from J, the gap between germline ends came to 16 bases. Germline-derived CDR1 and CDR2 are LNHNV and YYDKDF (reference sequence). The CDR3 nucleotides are TGTGCCACCAGCAGAGAGGGTGCGGGAGGATGGGGCTACACCTTC. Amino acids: CATSREGAGGWGYTF.

This CDR3 is CASWGSGNQPQHF. CDR3 coding DNA: TGTGCCAGCTGGGGCTCGGGCAATCAGCCCCAGCATTTT. The chain uses TRBV28 and TRBJ1-5; D is possibly TRBD1 (5 bases). The CDR3 covers 13 residues. V shed 8 bases and J shed 2 bases, with 10 bases lying between them. Germline-derived CDR1 and CDR2 are MDHEN and SYDVKM.

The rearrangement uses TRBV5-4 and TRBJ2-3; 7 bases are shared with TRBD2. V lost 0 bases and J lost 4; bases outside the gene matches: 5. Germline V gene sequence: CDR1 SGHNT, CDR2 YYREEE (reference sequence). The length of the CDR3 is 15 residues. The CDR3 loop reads CASSLAGRSADTQYF. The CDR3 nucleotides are TGTGCCAGCAGCTTGGCCGGGAGGTCGGCAGATACGCAGTATTTT.

The CDR3 loop reads CASSYSGTGSNGYTF. In DNA form, the CDR3 reads TGTGCCAGCAGTTACTCGGGGACAGGATCAAATGGCTACACCTTC. This chain links TRBV6-5 with TRBJ1-2; TRBD1 matches at 8 bases. There are 15 residues in the CDR3. V lost 0 bases, J lost 6 bases, and 6 bases stayed unmatched. The germline CDR1 and CDR2 sequences are MNHEY and SVGAGI.

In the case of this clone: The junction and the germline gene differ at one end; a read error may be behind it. The CDR3 nucleotides read TGTGCTAGCAGCCCTCTAGCGGCGTCCTACAATGAGCAGTTCTTC. The encoded protein is CASSPLAASYNEQFF. The rearrangement uses TRBV7-7 and TRBJ2-1; 7 bases are a match to TRBD2. This CDR3 is built from 15 residues. Germline V gives CDR1 SSHAT, CDR2 FNYEAQ (reference sequence).

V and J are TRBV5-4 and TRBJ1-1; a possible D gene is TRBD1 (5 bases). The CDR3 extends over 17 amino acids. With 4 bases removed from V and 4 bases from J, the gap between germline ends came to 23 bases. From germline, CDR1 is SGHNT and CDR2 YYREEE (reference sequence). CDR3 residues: CASSPGGRGSRGTEAFF. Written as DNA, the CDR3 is TGTGCCAGCAGCCCCGGGGGAAGGGGATCCCGAGGCACTGAAGCTTTCTTT.

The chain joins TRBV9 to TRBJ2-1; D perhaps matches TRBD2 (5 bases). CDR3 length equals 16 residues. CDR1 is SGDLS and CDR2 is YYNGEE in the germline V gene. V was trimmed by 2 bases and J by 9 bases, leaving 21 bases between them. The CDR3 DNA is TGTGCCAGCAGCGTTAGAGCGGCTGCCGAGTCGAGTGAGCAGTTCTTC. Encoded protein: CASSVRAAAESSEQFF.

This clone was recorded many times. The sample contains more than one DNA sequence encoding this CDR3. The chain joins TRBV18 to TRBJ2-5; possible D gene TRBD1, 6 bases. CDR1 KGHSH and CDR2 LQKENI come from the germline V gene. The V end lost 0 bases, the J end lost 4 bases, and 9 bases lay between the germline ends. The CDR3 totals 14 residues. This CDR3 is CASSPPRGGETQYF. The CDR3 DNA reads TGTGCCAGCTCACCACCACGAGGGGGAGAGACCCAGTACTTC.

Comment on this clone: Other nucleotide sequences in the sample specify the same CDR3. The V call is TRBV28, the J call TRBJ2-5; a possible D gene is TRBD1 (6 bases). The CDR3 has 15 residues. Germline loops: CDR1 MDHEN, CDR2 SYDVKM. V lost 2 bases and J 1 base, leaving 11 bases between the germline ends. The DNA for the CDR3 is TGTGCCAGCAGTTTACTGGGACACCTCCAAGAGACCCAGTACTTC. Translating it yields CASSLLGHLQETQYF.

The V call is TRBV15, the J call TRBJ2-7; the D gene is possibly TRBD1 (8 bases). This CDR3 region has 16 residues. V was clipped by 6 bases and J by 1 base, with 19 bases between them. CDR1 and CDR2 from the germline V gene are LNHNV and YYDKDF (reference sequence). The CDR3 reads CATRGQQGGKSYEQYF. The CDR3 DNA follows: TGTGCCACCAGGGGCCAACAGGGGGGGAAGTCCTACGAGCAGTACTTC.

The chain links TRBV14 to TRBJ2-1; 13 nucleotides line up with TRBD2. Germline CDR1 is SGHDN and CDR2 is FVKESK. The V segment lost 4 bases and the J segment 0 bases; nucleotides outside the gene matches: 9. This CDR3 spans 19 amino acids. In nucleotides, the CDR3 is TGTGCCAGCAGCCCGGGACTAGCGGGGTGGACGTCCTCCTACAATGAGCAGTTCTTC. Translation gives CASSPGLAGWTSSYNEQFF.

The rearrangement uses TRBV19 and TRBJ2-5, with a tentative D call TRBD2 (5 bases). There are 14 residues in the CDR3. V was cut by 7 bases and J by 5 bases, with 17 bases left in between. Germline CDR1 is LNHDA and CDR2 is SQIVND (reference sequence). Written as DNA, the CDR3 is TGTGCCAGTAATTTCCGGGGTGGGTTTGAGACCCAGTACTTC. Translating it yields CASNFRGGFETQYF.

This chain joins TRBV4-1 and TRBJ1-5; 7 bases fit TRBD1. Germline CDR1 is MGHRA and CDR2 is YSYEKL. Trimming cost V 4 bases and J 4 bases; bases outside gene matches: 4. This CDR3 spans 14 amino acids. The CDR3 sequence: CASSRGTENQPQHF. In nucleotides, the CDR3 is TGCGCCAGCAGCCGCGGGACAGAGAATCAGCCCCAGCATTTT.

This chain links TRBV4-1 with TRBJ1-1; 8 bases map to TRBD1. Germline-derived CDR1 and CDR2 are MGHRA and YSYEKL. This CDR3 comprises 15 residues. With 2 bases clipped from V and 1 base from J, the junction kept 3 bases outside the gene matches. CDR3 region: CASSQSGQANTEAFF. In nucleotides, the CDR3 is TGCGCCAGCAGCCAATCGGGACAGGCGAACACTGAAGCTTTCTTT.

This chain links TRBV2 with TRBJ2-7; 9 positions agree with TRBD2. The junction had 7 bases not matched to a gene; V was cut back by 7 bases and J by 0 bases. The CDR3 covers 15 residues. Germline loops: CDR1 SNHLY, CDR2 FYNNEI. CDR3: CASKKASGISYEQYF. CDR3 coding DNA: TGTGCCAGCAAAAAGGCTAGCGGGATCTCCTACGAGCAGTACTTC.

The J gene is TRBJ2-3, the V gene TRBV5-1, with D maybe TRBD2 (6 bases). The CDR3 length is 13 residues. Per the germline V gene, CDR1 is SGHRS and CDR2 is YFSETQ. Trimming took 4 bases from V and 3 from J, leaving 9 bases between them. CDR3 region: CASSVGTTDTQYF. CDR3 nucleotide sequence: TGCGCCAGCAGCGTGGGGACTACAGATACGCAGTATTTT.

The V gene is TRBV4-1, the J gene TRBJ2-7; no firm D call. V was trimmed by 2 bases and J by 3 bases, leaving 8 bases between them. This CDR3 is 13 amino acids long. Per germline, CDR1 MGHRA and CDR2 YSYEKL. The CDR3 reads CASSQKTNYEQYF. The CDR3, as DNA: TGCGCCAGCAGCCAAAAGACAAACTACGAGCAGTACTTC.

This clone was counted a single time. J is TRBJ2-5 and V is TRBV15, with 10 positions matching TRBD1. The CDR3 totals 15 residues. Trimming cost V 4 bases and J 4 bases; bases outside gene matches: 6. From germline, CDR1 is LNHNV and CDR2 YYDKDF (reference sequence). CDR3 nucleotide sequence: TGTGCCACCAGCAAGACAGACAGGGGGCTAGAGACCCAGTACTTC. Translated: CATSKTDRGLETQYF.